This T cell receptor beta chain was sequenced in a study of blood T cell repertoires in COVID-19 (dated by TCRdb to about 2020). Concerning the study at large: The collaborator samples originated in the United States, Italy and Spain and spanned the acute and convalescent phases of COVID-19. The samples were drawn from two sources: the first 160 participants of the ongoing ImmuneRACE study, and 950 to 1,500 subjects contributed by 6 global collaborators. The repertoires were released in a freely available public database intended as a resource for research on the immune response to SARS-CoV-2. The material from the prospective study consisted of cDNA or gDNA derived from T cells, B-cell-depleted T cells, or PBMCs. HLA class I and class II types, where available, came from metadata supplied by the sample provider rather than from assay-based typing. Nearly every sample came with metadata listing a de-identified subject ID, COVID-19 status, age in years and sex. Subjects who had been exposed to COVID-19, were actively infected with it, or had recovered from it provided the deeply sampled blood TCRbeta repertoires that made up the dataset. What the study reported, not specific to this receptor: Clinical and demographic metadata were provided uncurated, with the amount varying by source and participant.

Based on the germline V gene (reference sequence), the CDR1 and CDR2 sequences are LNHDA and SQIVND. The CDR3, cysteine through phenylalanine, is 14 amino acids long. Here the CDR3 DNA is all that survives: 42 bases in frame from base 1. V ends up 5 bases short and J 12 bases short, with an unmatched junction base count of 15. About this clone: This receptor's antigen is unknown. Base qualities were left out, and no much larger clone turns up one base away.

TCRbeta CDR3 regions were amplified from genomic DNA using the immunoSEQ Assay, a bias-controlled multiplex PCR. In the paper's pipeline: Within the assay, amplification of reference gene primers was used to estimate how many nucleated cells each sample contained. To quantify the absolute abundance of each unique TCRbeta CDR3 rearrangement, sequence reads were collapsed and filtered. For each sample, productive Simpson clonality was calculated as the square root of Simpson's diversity index across productive rearrangements. The immuneACCESS repertoire file appears here via TCRdb, limited to in-frame rearrangements. These files lack a portion of the clones; in checked studies, under half of the deficit traces to unresolved V genes, and the cause of the others is not known. V and J calls and clone size follow that table, whereas D and trimming were derived from the DNA. Counted in this sample were 150,000 or so clones; roughly 84% of them appeared once. Approximately 7.1% of the sample is in the top ten clones.

The collaborating institutions used their own protocols to collect whole blood in K2EDTA tubes. For TCRbeta analysis, collaborators shipped samples as frozen whole blood, isolated PBMCs, or DNA extracted from either of those sample types. This receptor chain uses TRBV19 and TRBJ2-7, and TRBD1 aligns with 8 junction nucleotides. Sequenced sample: peripheral blood. The clonotype comes from a woman between 45 and 60 years old in a cohort sampled during active or convalescent COVID-19. The sequence in DNA is TGTGCCAGTAGTTCCACCCAGGGGGCAGGCCCTCTGTACTTC. This translates into CASSSTQGAGPLYF.